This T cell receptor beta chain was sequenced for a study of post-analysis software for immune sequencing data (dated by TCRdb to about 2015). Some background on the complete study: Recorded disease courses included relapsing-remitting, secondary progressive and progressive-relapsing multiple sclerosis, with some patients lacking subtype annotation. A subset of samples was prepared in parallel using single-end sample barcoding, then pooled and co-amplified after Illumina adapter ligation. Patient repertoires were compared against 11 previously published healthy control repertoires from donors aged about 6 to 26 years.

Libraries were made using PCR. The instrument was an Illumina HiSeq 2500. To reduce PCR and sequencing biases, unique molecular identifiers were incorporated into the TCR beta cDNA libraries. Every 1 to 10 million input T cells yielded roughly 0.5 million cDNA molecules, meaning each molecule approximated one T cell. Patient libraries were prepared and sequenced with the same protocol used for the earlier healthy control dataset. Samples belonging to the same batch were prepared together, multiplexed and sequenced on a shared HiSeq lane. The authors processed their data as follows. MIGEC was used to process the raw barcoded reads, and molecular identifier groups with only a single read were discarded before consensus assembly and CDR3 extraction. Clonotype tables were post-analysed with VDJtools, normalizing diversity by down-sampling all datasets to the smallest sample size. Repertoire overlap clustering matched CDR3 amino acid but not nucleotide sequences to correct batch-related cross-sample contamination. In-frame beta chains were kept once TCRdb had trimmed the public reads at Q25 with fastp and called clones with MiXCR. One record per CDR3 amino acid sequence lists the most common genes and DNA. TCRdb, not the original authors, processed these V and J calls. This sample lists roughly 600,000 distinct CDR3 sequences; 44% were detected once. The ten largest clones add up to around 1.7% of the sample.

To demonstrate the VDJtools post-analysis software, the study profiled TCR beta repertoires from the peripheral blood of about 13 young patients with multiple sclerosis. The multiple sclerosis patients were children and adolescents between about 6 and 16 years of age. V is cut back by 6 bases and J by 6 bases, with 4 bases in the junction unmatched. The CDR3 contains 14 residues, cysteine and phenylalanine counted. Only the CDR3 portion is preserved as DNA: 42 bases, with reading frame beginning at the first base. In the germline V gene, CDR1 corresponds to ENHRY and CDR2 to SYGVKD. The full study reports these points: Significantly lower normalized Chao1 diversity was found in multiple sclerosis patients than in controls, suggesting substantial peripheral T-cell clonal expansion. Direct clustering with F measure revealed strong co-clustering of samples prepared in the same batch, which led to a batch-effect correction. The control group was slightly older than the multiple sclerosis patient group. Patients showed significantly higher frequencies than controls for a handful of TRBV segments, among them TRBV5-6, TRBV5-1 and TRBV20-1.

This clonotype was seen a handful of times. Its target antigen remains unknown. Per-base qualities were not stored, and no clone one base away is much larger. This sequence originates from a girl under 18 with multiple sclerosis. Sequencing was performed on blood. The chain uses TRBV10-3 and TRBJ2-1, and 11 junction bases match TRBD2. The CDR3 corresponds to CAIRTSGKGNEQFF. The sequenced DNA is TGTGCCATCAGGACTAGCGGGAAGGGCAATGAGCAGTTCTTC.